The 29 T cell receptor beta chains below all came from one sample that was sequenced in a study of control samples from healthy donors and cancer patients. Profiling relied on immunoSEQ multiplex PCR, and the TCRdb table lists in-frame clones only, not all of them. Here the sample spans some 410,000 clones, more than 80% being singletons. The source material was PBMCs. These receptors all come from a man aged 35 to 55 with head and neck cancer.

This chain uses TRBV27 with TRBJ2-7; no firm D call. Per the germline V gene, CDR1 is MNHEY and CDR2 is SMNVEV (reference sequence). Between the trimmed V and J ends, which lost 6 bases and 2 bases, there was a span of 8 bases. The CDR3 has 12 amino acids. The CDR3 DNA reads TGTGCCAGCAGGTCCGAGACCTACGAGCAGTACTTC. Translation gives CASRSETYEQYF.

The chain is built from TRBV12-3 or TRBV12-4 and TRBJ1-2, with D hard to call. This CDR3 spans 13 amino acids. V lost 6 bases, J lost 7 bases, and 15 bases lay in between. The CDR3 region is CASRSSQEGGYTF. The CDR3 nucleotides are TGTGCCAGCAGGAGTTCTCAAGAAGGTGGCTACACCTTC.

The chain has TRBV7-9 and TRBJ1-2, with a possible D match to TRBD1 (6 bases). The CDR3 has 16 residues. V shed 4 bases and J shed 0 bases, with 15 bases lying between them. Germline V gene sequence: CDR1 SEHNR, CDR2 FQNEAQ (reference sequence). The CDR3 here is CASSSTGALANYGYTF. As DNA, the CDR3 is TGTGCCAGCAGCTCGACAGGAGCGTTAGCTAACTATGGCTACACCTTC.

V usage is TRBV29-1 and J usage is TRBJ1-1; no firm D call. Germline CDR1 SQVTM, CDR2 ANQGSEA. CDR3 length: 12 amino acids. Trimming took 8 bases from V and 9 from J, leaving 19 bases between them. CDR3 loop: CSIRRPGFKAFF. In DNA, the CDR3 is TGCAGCATCCGACGCCCGGGGTTCAAAGCTTTCTTT.

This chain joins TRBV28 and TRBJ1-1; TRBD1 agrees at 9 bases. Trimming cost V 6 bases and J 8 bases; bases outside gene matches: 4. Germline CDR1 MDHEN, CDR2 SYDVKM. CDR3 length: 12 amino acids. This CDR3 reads CASRTQGAEAFF. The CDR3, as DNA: TGTGCCAGCAGGACACAGGGGGCCGAAGCTTTCTTT.

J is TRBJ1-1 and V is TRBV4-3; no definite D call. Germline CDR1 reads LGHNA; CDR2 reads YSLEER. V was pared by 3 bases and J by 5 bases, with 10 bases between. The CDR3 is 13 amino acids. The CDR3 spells CASSQGSGTEAFF. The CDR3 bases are TGCGCCAGCAGCCAGGGGTCAGGTACTGAAGCTTTCTTT.

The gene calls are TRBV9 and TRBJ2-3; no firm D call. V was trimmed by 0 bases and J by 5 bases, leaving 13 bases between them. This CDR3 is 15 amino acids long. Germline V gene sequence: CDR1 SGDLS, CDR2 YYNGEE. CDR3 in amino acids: CASSVDQATRDTQYF. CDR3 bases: TGTGCCAGCAGCGTAGATCAGGCCACACGAGATACGCAGTATTTT.

The CDR3 DNA reads as TGTGCCAGTAGGCGCCTTGAGGGCCTCAATTCACCCCTCCACTTT. Its translation: CASRRLEGLNSPLHF. This chain connects TRBV19 to TRBJ1-6; D gene uncertain. CDR3 length equals 15 residues. Germline lookup yields CDR1 LNHDA and CDR2 SQIVND (reference sequence). The germline V and J ends were trimmed by 6 bases and 7 bases, with 16 bases remaining between them.

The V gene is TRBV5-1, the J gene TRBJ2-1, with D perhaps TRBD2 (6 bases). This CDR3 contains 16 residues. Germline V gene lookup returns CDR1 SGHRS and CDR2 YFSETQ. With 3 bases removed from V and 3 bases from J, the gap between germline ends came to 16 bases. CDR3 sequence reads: CASSWRDQKVYNEQFF. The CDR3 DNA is TGCGCCAGCAGCTGGAGGGACCAAAAAGTCTACAATGAGCAGTTCTTC.

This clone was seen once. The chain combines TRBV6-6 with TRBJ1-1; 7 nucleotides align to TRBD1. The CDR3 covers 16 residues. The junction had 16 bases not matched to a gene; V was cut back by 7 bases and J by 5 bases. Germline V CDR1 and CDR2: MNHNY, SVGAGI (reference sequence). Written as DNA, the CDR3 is TGTGCCAGCACTGACCCAGGGGGGCTCGGGAGAACTGAAGCTTTCTTT. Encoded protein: CASTDPGGLGRTEAFF.

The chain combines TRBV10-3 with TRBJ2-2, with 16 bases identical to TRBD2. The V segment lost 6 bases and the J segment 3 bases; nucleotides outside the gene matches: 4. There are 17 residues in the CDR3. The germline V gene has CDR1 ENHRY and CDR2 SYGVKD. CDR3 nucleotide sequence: TGTGCCATCAGCTCCGGGACTAGCGGGAGGGACACCGGGGAGCTGTTTTTT. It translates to CAISSGTSGRDTGELFF.

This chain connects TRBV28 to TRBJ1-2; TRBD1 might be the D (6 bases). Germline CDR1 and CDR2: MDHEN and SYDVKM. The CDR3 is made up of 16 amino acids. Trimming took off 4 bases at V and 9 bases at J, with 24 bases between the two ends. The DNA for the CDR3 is TGTGCCAGCAGTTCTGGCAGGGGAAGGATAAGTCAGCGCTACACCTTC. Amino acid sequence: CASSSGRGRISQRYTF.

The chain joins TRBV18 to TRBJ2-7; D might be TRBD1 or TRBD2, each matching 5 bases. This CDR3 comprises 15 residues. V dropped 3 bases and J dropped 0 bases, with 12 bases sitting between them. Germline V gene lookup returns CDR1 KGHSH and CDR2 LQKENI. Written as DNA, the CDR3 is TGTGCCAGCTCACCCCGGGACCGAAGCTCCTACGAGCAGTACTTC. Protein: CASSPRDRSSYEQYF. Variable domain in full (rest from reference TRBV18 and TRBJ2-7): NAGVMQNPRHLVRRRGQEARLRCSPMKGHSHVYWYRQLPEEGLKFMVYLQKENIIDESGMPKERFSAEFPKEGPSILRIQQVVRGDSAAYFCASSPRDRSSYEQYFGPGTRLTVT.

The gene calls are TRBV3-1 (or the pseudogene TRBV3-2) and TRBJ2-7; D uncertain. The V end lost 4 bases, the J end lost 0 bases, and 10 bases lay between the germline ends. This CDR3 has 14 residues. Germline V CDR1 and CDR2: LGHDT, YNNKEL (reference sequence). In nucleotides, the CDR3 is TGTGCCAGCAGCCCGCAGTCCCCCTCCTACGAGCAGTACTTC. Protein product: CASSPQSPSYEQYF.

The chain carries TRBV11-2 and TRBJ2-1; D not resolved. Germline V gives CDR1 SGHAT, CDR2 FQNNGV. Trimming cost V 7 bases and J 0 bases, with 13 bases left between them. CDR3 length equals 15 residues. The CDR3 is CASIATLSSYNEQFF. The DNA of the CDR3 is TGTGCCAGCATCGCCACCCTTAGCTCCTACAATGAGCAGTTCTTC. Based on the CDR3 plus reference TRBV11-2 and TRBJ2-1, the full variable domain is EAGVAQSPRYKIIEKRQSVAFWCNPISGHATLYWYQQILGQGPKLLIQFQNNGVVDDSQLPKDRFSAERLKGVDSTLKIQPAKLEDSAVYLCASIATLSSYNEQFFGPGTRLTVL.

The CDR3 sequence is CASSEQGFNEKLFF. CDR3 sequence (DNA): TGTGCCAGCAGCGAACAGGGTTTTAATGAAAAACTGTTTTTT. The J gene is TRBJ1-4, the V gene TRBV5-5, with D perhaps TRBD1 (6 bases). Trimming removed 4 bases from V and 4 bases from J, with 11 bases in between. The germline CDR1 and CDR2 sequences are SGHKS and YYEKEE (reference sequence). The CDR3 is 14 residues long.

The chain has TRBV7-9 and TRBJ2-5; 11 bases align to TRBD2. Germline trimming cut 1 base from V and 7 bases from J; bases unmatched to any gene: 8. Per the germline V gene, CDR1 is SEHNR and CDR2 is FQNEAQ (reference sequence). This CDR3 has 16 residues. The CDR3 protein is CASSLVAGGPRATQYF. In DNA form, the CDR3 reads TGTGCCAGCAGCTTAGTAGCGGGGGGGCCGCGGGCGACCCAGTACTTC.

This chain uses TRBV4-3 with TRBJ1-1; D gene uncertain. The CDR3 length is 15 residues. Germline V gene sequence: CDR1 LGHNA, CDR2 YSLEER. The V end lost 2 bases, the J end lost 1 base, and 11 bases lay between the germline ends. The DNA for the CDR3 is TGCGCCAGCAGCCAAAGCCGGCAGTGGAACACTGAAGCTTTCTTT. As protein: CASSQSRQWNTEAFF.

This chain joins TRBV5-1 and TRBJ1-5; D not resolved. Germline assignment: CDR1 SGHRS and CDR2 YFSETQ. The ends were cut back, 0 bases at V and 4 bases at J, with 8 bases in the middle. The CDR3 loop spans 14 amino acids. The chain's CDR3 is CASSLDGSNQPQHF. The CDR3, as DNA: TGCGCCAGCAGCTTGGATGGGAGTAATCAGCCCCAGCATTTT.

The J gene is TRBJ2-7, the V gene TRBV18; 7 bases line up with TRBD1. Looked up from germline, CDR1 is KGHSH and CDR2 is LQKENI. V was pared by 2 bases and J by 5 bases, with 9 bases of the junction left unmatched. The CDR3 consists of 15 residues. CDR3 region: CASSPVRGLNDEQYF. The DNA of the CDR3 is TGTGCCAGCTCACCAGTAAGGGGGCTCAACGACGAGCAGTACTTC.

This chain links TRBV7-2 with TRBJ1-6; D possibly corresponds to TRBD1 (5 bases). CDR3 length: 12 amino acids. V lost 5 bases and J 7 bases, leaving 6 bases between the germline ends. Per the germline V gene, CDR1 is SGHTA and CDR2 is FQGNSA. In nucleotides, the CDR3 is TGTGCCAGCAGCAGACAGAATTCACCCCTCCACTTT. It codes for CASSRQNSPLHF.

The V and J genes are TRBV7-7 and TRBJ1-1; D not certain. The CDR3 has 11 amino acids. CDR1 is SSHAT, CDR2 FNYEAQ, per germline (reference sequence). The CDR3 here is CALGPNTEAFF. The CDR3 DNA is TGTGCTCTCGGCCCGAACACTGAAGCTTTCTTT.

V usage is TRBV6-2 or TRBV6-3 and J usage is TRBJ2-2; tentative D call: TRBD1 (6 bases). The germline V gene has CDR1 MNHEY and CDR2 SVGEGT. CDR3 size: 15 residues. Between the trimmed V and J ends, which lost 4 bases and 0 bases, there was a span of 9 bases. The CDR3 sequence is CASSFDRPNTGELFF. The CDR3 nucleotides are TGTGCCAGCAGTTTTGACAGGCCGAACACCGGGGAGCTGTTTTTT.

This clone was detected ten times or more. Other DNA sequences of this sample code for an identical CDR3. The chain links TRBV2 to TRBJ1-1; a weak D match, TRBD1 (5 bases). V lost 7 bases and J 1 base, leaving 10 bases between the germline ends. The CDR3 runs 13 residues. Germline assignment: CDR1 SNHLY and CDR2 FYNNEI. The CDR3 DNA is TGTGCCAGCATTGCGGGGGGGAACACTGAAGCTTTCTTT. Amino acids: CASIAGGNTEAFF.

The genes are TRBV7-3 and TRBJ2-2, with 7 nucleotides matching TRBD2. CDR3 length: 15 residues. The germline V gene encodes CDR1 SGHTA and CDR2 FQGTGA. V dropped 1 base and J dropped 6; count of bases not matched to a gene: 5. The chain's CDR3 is CASSLRLAGPGELFF. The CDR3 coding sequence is TGTGCCAGCAGCTTAAGACTAGCCGGGCCCGGGGAGCTGTTTTTT.

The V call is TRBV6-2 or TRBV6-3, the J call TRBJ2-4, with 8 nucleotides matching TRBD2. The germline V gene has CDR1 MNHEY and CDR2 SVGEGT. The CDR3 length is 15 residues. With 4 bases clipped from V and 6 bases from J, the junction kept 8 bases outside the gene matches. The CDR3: CASSSPAAGANIQYF. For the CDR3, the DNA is TGTGCCAGCAGTTCCCCCGCAGCGGGGGCAAACATTCAGTACTTC.

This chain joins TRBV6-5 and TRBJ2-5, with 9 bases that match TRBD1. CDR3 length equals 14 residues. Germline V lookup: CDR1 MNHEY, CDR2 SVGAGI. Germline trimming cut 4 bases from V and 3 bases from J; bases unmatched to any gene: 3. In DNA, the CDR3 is TGTGCCAGCAGTTGGACAGGGGCTGAAGAGACCCAGTACTTC. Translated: CASSWTGAEETQYF.

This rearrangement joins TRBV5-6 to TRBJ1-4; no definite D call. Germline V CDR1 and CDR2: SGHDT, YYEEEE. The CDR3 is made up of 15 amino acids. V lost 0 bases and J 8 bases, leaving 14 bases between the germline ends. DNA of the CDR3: TGTGCCAGCAGCTTGGTTACACAAACGGCCGAAAAACTGTTTTTT. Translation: CASSLVTQTAEKLFF.

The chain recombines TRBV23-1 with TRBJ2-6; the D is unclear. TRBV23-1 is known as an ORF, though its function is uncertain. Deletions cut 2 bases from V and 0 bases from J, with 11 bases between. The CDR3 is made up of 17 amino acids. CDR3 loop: CASSQPTNISGANVLTF. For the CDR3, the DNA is TGCGCCAGCAGTCAACCGACCAACATCTCTGGGGCCAACGTCCTGACTTTC.